This T cell receptor (beta chain) was obtained from a study of T cells after yellow fever vaccination. Looking at the study overall: Each low-cell-number fraction was prepared by means of SMART-Seq v4 Ultra Low Input. General study results and limits: It was a weaker secondary response, yet one that peaked faster, at day 5 versus 15.

After removal of 5 bases from V and 7 bases from J, the junction contained 6 bases not matched to a gene. Germline CDR1 reads DFQATT; CDR2 reads SNEGSKA (reference sequence). The CDR3 runs 13 residues. 5'RACE template switching added a universal primer site and UMIs to TCR cDNA. TCRdb fed the 5' RACE reads into MiXCR, producing one record per CDR3 protein. The table includes 300,000 or so distinct CDR3 sequences, roughly 9% detected once. As for this clonotype: What it binds is unknown.

The chain carries TRBV20-1 and TRBJ1-5; the match to TRBD1 covers 9 bases. This specimen was CD4+ T cells sorted from PBMCs, taken 5 days after the yellow fever booster vaccination. The TCR sequence derives from a man younger than 35 who received the YFV17D yellow fever vaccine. The CDR3 coding sequence is TGCAGTGCTTACAGGGGGCCGGCGCAGCCCCAGCATTTT. Translation: CSAYRGPAQPQHF.